The clone carrying this T cell receptor beta chain was seen a few times. The antigen is undetermined. This entry belongs to a study of CD8 T cells in ankylosing spondylitis. Generation of TCR beta libraries employed quantitative 5'-RACE incorporating molecular barcodes. In TCRdb, the 5' RACE reads were re-called with MiXCR into one record per CDR3 protein. The profile shows roughly 220,000 distinct CDR3 sequences, 18% of them singletons. Findings and caveats of the study: Some motif variants had been reported before (in reactive arthritis synovial fluid and blood). Matched ankylosing spondylitis synovial fluid reportedly contained a significantly enriched population of disease-linked clones. CD8+ disease-linked clones were present at relatively low frequencies in blood. Fewer than 10 highly homologous variants made up a TCR beta motif that seemed to typify ankylosing spondylitis blood.

J gave up 5 bases and V 0 bases, and 6 bases lay outside the gene matches. Germline V gene sequence: CDR1 SGHRS, CDR2 YFSETQ. This CDR3 is built from 15 residues. This receptor was identified in a male donor with ankylosing spondylitis. Input material: blood, either unsorted or a sorted T cell fraction (not recorded which). The V and J genes are TRBV5-1 and TRBJ1-2, with 8 bases that match TRBD1. The DNA for the CDR3 is TGCGCCAGCAGCTTGGAAGGACAGGGTGCATATGGCTACACCTTC. Amino acids: CASSLEGQGAYGYTF.